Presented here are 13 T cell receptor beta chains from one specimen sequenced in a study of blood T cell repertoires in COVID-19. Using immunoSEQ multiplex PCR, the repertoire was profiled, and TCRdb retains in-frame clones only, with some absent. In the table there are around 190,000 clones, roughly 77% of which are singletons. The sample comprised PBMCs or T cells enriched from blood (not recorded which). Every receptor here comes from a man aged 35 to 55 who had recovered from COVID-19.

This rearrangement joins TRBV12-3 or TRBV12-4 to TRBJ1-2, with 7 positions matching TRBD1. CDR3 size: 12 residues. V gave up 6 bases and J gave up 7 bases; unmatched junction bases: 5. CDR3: CASSRDRLGYTF. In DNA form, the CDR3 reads TGTGCCAGCAGCCGGGACAGACTTGGCTACACCTTC.

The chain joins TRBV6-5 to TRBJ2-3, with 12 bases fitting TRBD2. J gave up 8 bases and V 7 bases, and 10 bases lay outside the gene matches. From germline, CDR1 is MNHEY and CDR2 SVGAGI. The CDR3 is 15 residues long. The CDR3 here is CASTPPGLAGGTQYF. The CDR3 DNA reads TGTGCCAGCACCCCACCGGGACTAGCGGGCGGTACGCAGTATTTT.

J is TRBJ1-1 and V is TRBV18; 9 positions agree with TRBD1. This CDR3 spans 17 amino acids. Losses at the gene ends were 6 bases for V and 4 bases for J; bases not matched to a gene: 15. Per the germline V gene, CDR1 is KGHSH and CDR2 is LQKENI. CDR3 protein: CASSQTGGFKGGTEAFF. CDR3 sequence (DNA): TGTGCCAGCTCTCAGACAGGGGGGTTTAAAGGAGGCACTGAAGCTTTCTTT.

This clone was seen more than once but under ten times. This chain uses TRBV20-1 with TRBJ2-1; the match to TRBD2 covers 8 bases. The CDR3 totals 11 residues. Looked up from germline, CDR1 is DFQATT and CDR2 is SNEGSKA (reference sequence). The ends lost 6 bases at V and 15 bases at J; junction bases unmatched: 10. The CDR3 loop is CSAAGTRFSFF. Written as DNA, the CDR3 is TGCAGTGCCGCCGGGACTAGATTTTCGTTCTTC.

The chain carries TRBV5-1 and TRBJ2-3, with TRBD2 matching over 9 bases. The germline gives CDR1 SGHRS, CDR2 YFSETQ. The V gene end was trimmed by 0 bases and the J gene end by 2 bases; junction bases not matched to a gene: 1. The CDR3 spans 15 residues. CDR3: CASSLVAGATDTQYF. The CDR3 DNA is TGCGCCAGCAGCTTGGTAGCGGGGGCCACAGATACGCAGTATTTT.

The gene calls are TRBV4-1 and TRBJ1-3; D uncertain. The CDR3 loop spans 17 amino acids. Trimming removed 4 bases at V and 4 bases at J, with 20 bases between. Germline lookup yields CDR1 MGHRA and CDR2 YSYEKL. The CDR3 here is CASSPNREGRLGNTIYF. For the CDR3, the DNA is TGCGCCAGCAGCCCCAACCGGGAAGGGCGCCTCGGAAACACCATATATTTT.

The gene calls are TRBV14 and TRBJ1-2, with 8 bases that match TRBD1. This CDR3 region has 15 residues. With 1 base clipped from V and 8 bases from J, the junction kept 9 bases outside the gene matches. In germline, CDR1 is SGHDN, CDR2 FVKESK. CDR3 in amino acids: CASSQVGQGIGGYTF. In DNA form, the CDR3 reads TGTGCCAGCAGCCAAGTAGGACAGGGAATAGGAGGCTACACCTTC.

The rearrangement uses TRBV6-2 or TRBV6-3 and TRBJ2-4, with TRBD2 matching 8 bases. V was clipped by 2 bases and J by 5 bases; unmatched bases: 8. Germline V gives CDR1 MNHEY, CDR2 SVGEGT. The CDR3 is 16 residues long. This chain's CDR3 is CASSYTAGVDENIQYF. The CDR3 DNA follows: TGTGCCAGCAGTTACACAGCGGGAGTTGATGAAAACATTCAGTACTTC.

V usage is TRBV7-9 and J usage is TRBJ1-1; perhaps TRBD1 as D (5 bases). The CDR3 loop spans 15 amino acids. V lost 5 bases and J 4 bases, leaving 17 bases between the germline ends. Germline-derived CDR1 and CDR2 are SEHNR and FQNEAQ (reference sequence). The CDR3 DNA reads TGTGCCAGCAGCCCAGATAGGGGCCCGAGCACTGAAGCTTTCTTT. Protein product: CASSPDRGPSTEAFF.

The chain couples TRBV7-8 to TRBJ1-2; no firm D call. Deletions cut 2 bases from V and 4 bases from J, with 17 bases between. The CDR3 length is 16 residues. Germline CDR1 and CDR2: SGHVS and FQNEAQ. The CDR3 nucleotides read TGTGCCAGCAGCTTATACCCCGACCTACTAGTCTATGGCTACACCTTC. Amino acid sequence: CASSLYPDLLVYGYTF.

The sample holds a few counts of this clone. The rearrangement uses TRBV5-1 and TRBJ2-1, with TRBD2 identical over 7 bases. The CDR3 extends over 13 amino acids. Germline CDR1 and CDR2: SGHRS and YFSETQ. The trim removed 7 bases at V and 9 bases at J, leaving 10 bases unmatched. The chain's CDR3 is CASHPITGGEQFF. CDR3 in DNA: TGCGCCAGCCACCCTATTACGGGAGGTGAGCAGTTCTTC.

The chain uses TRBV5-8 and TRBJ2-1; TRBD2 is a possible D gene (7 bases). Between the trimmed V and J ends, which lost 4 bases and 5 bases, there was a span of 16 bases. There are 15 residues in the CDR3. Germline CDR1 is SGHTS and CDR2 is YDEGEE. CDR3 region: CASSPGRGRDNEQFF. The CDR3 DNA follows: TGTGCCAGCAGCCCTGGGAGGGGGAGGGACAATGAGCAGTTCTTC. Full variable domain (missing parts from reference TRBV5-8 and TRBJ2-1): EAGVTQSPTHLIKTRGQQATLRCSPISGHTSVYWYQQALGLGLQFLLWYDEGEERNRGNFPPRFSGRQFPNYSSELNVNALELEDSALYLCASSPGRGRDNEQFFGPGTRLTVL.

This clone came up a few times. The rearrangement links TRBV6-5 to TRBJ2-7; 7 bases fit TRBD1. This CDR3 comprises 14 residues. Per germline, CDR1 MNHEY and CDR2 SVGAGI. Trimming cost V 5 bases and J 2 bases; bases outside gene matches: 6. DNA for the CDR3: TGTGCCAGCAGTCCCGGACAGGCACCCTACGAGCAGTACTTC. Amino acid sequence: CASSPGQAPYEQYF.